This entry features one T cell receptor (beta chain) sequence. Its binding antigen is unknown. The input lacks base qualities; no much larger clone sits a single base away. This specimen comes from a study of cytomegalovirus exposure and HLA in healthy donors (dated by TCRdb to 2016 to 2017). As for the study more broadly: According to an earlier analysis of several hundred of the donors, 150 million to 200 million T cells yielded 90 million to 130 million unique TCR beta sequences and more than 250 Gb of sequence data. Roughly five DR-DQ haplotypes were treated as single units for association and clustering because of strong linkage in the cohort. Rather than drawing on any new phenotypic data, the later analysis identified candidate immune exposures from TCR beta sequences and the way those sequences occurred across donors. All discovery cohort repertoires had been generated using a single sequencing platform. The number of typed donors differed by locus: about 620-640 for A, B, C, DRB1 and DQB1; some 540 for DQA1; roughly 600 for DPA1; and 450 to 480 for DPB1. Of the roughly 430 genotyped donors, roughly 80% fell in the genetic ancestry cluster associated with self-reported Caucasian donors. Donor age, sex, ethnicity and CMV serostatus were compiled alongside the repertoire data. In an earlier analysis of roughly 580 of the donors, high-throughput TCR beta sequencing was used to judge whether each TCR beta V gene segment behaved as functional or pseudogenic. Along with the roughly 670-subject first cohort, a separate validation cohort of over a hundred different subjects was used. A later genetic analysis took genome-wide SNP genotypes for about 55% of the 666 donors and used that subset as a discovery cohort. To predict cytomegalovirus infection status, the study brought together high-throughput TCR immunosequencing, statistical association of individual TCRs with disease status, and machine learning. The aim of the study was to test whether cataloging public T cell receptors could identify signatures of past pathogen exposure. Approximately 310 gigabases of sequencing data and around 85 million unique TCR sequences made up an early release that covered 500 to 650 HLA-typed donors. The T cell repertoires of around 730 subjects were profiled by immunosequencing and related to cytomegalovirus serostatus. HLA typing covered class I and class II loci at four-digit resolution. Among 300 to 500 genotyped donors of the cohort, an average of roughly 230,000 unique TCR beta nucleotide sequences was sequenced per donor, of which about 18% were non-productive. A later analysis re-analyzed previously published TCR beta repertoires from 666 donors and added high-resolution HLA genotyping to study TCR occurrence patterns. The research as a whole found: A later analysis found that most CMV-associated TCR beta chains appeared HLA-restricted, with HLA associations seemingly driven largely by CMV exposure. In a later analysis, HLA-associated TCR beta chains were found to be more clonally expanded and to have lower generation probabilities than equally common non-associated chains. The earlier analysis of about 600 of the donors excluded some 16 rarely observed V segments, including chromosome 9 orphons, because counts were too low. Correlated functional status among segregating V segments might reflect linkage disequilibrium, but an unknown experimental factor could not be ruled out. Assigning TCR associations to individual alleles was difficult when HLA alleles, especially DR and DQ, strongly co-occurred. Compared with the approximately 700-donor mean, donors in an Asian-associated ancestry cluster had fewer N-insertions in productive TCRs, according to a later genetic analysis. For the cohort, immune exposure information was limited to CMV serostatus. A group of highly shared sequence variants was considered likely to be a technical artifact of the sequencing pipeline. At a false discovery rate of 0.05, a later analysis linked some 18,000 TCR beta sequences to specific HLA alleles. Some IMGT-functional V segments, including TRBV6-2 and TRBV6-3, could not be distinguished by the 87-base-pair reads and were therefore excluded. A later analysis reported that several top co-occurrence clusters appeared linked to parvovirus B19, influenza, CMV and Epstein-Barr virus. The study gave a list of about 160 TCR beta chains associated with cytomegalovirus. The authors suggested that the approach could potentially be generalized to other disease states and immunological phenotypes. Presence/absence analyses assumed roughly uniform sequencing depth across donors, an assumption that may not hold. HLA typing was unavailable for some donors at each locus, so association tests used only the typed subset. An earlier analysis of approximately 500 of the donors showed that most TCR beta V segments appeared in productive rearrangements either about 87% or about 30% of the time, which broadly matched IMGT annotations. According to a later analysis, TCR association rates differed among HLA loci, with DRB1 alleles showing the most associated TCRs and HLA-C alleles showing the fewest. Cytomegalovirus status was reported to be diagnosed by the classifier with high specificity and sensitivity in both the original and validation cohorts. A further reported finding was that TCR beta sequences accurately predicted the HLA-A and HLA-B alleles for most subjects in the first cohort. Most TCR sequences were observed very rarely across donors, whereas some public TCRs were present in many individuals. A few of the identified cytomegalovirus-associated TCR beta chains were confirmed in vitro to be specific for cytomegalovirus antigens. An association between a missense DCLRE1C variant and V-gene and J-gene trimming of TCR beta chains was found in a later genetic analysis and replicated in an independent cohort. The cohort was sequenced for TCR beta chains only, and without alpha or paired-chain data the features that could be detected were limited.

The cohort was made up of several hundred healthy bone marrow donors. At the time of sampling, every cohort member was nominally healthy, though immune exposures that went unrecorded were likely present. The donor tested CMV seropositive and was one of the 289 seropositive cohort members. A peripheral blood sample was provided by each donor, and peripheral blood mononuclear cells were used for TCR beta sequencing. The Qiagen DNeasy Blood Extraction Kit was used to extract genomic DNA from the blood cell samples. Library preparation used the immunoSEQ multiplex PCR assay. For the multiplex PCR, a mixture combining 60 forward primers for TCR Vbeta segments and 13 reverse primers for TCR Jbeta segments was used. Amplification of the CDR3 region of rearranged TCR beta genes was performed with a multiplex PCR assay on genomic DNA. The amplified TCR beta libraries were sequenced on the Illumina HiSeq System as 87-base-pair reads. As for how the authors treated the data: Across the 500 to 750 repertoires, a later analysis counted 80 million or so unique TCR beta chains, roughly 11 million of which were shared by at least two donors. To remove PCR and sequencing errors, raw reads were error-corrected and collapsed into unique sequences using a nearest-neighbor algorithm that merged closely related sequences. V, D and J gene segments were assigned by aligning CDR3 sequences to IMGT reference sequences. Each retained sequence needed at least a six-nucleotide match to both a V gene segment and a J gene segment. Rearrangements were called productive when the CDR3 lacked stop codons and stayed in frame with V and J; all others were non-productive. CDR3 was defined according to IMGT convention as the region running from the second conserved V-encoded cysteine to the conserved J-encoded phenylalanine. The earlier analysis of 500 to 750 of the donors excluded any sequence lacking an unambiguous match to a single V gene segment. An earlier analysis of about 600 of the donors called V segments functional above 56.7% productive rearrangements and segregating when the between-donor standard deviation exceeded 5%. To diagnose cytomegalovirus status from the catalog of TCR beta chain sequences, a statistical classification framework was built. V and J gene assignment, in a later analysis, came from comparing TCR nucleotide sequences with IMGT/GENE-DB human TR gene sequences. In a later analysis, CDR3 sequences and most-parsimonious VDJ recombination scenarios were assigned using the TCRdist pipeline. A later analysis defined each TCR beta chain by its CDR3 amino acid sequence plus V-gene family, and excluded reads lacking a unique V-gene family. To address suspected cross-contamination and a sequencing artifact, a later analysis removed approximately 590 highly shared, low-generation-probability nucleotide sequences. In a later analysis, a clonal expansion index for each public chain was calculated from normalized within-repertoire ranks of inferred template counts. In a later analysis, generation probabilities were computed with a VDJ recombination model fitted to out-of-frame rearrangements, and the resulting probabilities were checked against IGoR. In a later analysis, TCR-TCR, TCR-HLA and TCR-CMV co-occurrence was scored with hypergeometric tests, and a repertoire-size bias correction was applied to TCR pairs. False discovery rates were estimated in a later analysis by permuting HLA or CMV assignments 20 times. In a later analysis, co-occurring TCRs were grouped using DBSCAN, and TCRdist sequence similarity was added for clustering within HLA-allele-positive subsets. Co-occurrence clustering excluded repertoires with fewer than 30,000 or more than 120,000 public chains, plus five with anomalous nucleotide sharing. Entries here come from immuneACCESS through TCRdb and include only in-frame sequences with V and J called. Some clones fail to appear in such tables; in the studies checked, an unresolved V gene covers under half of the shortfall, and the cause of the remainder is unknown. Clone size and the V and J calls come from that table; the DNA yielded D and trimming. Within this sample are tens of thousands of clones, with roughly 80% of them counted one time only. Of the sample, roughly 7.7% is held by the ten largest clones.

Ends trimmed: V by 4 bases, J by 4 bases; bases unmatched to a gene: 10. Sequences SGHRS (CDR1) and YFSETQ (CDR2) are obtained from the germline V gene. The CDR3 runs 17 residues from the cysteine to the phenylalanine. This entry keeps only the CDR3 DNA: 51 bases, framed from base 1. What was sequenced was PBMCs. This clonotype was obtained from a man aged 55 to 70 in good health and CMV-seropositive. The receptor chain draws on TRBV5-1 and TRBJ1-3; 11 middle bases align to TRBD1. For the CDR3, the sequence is CASSTYGTGGTGNTIYF. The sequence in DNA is TGCGCCAGCAGCACCTATGGGACAGGGGGTACCGGAAACACCATATATTTT.